This paragraph covers one T cell receptor (beta chain) sequence. Its target is unknown. V lost 0 bases and J 10 bases, leaving 10 bases between the germline ends. The germline V gene has CDR1 ENHRY and CDR2 SYGVKD. The CDR3 length is 13 residues. Researchers took RNA transcripts and amplified the TCR beta CDR3 regions from them. An initial round of RT-PCR targeting the TCR CDR3 relied on the HTBI primer set. From the multiplex PCR reads, TCRdb called clonotypes with MiXCR, one entry per CDR3 protein. The data contain 300,000 to 450,000 distinct CDR3 sequences, 15% of them singletons. The data derive from a study of T cells in Graves' hyperthyroidism and ophthalmopathy. Study background: Staff took peripheral blood when the initial diagnosis was made, before any treatment began. Overall study findings and caveats: Separation of ophthalmopathy from stable hyperthyroidism was achieved by a 13 V-J model. A median about 7 months before onset, the model predicted ophthalmopathy.

Exclusion of patients followed from uncontrolled infection, other autoimmune disease, pregnancy or lactation. The genes are TRBV10-3 and TRBJ2-4, with D maybe TRBD2 (6 bases). The receptor's source is a woman in her 30s with Graves' hyperthyroidism. The sample consisted of blood. DNA of the CDR3: TGTGCCATCAGTGAGTCGAGCGCGGGGATTCAGTACTTC. Translating it yields CAISESSAGIQYF.